These T cell receptor beta chains were read from a single sample in a study of T cells in Graves' hyperthyroidism and ophthalmopathy. TCRdb re-derived calls from the multiplex PCR reads in MiXCR, one entry per CDR3 protein. The table includes 200,000 to 250,000 distinct CDR3 sequences, around 24% detected once. Material for sequencing was blood. These receptors all come from a woman in her forties with Graves' ophthalmopathy. CDR3s include the opening cysteine and the closing phenylalanine or tryptophan. The D gene is left open where the match is weak. Where a row states a size, it is once, few, many or the class of an expanded clone; other rows omit it.

j_call v_call d_call clone_size cdr3_nt cdr3_aa
TRBJ2-5 TRBV29-1 TRBD2 many TGCAGCGTTGAAGTAGCGGGCTCCCAAGAGACCCAGTACTTC CSVEVAGSQETQYF
TRBJ2-7 TRBV7-2 TRBD2 many TGTGCCAGCAGCTATAGCGGGATCATCTACGAGCAGTACTTC CASSYSGIIYEQYF
TRBJ2-7 TRBV28 . many TGTGCCAGCAGAGTACAGGGCGGAACCTACGAGCAGTACTTC CASRVQGGTYEQYF
TRBJ2-5 TRBV29-1 . many TGCAGCGCTGCACGTAGCGGTTTTCAAGAGACCCAGTACTTC CSAARSGFQETQYF
TRBJ1-2 TRBV6-5 . . TGTGCCAGCAGTTACGCGGGGCATAAGAATGGCTACACCTTC CASSYAGHKNGYTF
TRBJ2-7 TRBV20-1 TRBD1 many TGCAGTGCTAGTGACCGGGACAGGGGGTACGAGCAGTACTTC CSASDRDRGYEQYF
TRBJ2-5 TRBV7-2 . many TGTGCCAGCAGCTGGACTAAAAGAGGGGAGACCCAGTACTTC CASSWTKRGETQYF
TRBJ1-2 TRBV28 . many TGTGCCAGCAGTTCCCTCGGACAGTCTCGGTATGGCTACACCTTC CASSSLGQSRYGYTF
TRBJ1-1 TRBV20-1 . many TGCAGTGCTAGTGGGGGGATCCGCGCCACTGAAGCTTTCTTT CSASGGIRATEAFF
TRBJ2-7 TRBV11-1 TRBD2 many TGTGCCAGCAGCCAAGGTGGGACTAGCGGGATTTCCTACGAGCAGTACTTC CASSQGGTSGISYEQYF
TRBJ2-7 TRBV28 TRBD2 many TGTGCCAGCATACGGACTAGCGGGGACGAGCAGTACTTC CASIRTSGDEQYF
TRBJ2-2 TRBV27 . many TGTGCCAGCAGCTTCGGGACACAGAACACCGGGGAGCTGTTTTTT CASSFGTQNTGELFF
TRBJ2-2 TRBV28 . . TGTGCCAGCAGTTTGCATGCTGAGGGTCCGGTCACCGGGGAGCTGTTTTTT CASSLHAEGPVTGELFF
TRBJ2-4 TRBV5-5 . many TGTGCCAGCAGCGGGGGGCTAATGAATGCCAAAAACATTCAGTACTTC CASSGGLMNAKNIQYF
TRBJ1-1 TRBV15 . . TGTGCCACCAGCAGAGACAGGGGCACTGAAGCTTTTTTT CATSRDRGTEAFF
TRBJ1-5 TRBV28 . many TGTGCCAGCAGCCACGGACCCTTGGGGAGCAATCAGCCCCAGCATTTT CASSHGPLGSNQPQHF